One sample yielded the 10 T cell receptor beta chains listed below, sequenced in a study of cytomegalovirus exposure and HLA in healthy donors. This PCR relied on a set of 60 Vbeta primers and 13 Jbeta primers. Some clones are missing from TCRdb's copy, which holds only in-frame ones; the method was immunoSEQ multiplex PCR. Its listing shows some 55,000 clones. Sequenced material: PBMCs. These receptors were collected from a man aged 18 to 29 in good health and CMV-seropositive.

This rearrangement joins TRBV7-2 to TRBJ2-1; 7 bases line up with TRBD1. The CDR3 consists of 14 residues. CDR1 SGHTA and CDR2 FQGNSA come from the germline V gene. With 5 bases clipped from V and 4 bases from J, the junction kept 5 bases outside the gene matches. Here the CDR3 reads CASSRDRAYNEQFF. For the CDR3, the DNA is TGTGCCAGCAGCCGTGACAGGGCATACAATGAGCAGTTCTTC. Drawing the rest from reference TRBV7-2 and TRBJ2-1, the complete variable domain is GAGVSQSPSNKVTEKGKDVELRCDPISGHTALYWYRQSLGQGLEFLIYFQGNSAPDKSGLPSDRFSAERTGGSVSTLTIQRTQQEDSAVYLCASSRDRAYNEQFFGPGTRLTVL.

This chain uses TRBV14 with TRBJ2-3; 12 bases are shared with TRBD2. J lost 6 bases, V lost 1 base, and 11 bases had no gene match. Germline V CDR1 and CDR2: SGHDN, FVKESK. This CDR3 spans 18 amino acids. CDR3 nucleotides: TGTGCCAGCAGCCAAGTTATGAGACTAGCGGGAGACTCGGATACGCAGTATTTT. Protein: CASSQVMRLAGDSDTQYF. Full variable domain (outside the CDR3, taken from reference TRBV14 and TRBJ2-3): EAGVTQFPSHSVIEKGQTVTLRCDPISGHDNLYWYRRVMGKEIKFLLHFVKESKQDESGMPNNRFLAERTGGTYSTLKVQPAELEDSGVYFCASSQVMRLAGDSDTQYFGPGTRLTVL.

V and J are TRBV7-7 and TRBJ2-2; TRBD2 matches at 11 bases. Germline CDR1 reads SSHAT; CDR2 reads FNYEAQ (reference sequence). This CDR3 has 16 amino acids. Trimming removed 5 bases from V and 4 bases from J; junction bases left unmatched: 6. The CDR3 region has the DNA TGTGCCAGCAGCGGTAGCGGGAGGGCGAGCACCGGGGAGCTGTTTTTT. This gives the protein CASSGSGRASTGELFF. Combining the CDR3 with reference TRBV7-7 and TRBJ2-2 gives the whole variable domain GAGVSQSPRYKVTKRGQDVTLRCDPISSHATLYWYQQALGQGPEFLTYFNYEAQPDKSGLPSDRFSAERPEGSISTLTIQRTEQRDSAMYRCASSGSGRASTGELFFGEGSRLTVL.

The chain uses TRBV7-8 and TRBJ1-2; D unclear. The V gene's germline CDR1 is SGHVS and CDR2 FQNEAQ. The CDR3 extends over 14 amino acids. Trimming shortened V by 4 bases and J by 1 base, and 10 bases separated the two germline ends. CDR3 nucleotide sequence: TGTGCCAGCAGCTCCCCGGGAAATAACTATGGCTACACCTTC. Translation: CASSSPGNNYGYTF. Filled out from reference TRBV7-8 and TRBJ1-2, the complete variable domain reads GAGVSQSPRYKVAKRGQDVALRCDPISGHVSLFWYQQALGQGPEFLTYFQNEAQLDKSGLPSDRFFAERPEGSVSTLKIQRTQQEDSAVYLCASSSPGNNYGYTFGSGTRLTVV.

The J gene is TRBJ1-1, the V gene TRBV9; maybe TRBD1 (5 bases). This CDR3 is built from 14 residues. CDR1 is SGDLS and CDR2 is YYNGEE in the germline V gene. V gave up 4 bases and J gave up 5 bases, with 15 bases separating them. This chain's CDR3 is CASSQQVVDTEAFF. CDR3 in DNA: TGTGCCAGCAGCCAACAGGTAGTAGATACTGAAGCTTTCTTT.

This chain joins TRBV7-3 and TRBJ2-5; 7 positions agree with TRBD2. Trimming at V came to 6 bases and at J to 2 bases, leaving 9 bases not matched to a gene. The CDR3 contains 15 residues. The germline gives CDR1 SGHTA, CDR2 FQGTGA. The CDR3 here is CASSLGLGPQETQYF. In DNA form, the CDR3 reads TGTGCCAGCAGTCTAGGACTAGGCCCTCAAGAGACCCAGTACTTC.

The genes are TRBV9 and TRBJ2-3; D is uncertain. Trimming pared 2 bases from V and 2 bases from J, leaving 6 bases between. The CDR3 spans 13 residues. From germline, CDR1 is SGDLS and CDR2 YYNGEE. CDR3 region: CASSVVHTDTQYF. CDR3 sequence (DNA): TGTGCCAGCAGCGTTGTCCACACAGATACGCAGTATTTT.

The V and J genes are TRBV5-4 and TRBJ1-1; D remains unclear. V shed 1 base and J shed 2 bases, with 3 bases lying between them. Germline loops: CDR1 SGHNT, CDR2 YYREEE (reference sequence). The CDR3 sequence is 12 residues long. The CDR3 is CASSLSNTEAFF. The DNA of the CDR3 is TGTGCCAGCAGCTTGAGCAACACTGAAGCTTTCTTT.

The chain has TRBV4-1 and TRBJ2-1; 13 bases are a match to TRBD2. The V gene's germline CDR1 is MGHRA and CDR2 YSYEKL. The junction had 11 bases not matched to a gene; V was cut back by 3 bases and J by 12 bases. The CDR3 is made up of 16 amino acids. CDR3 in DNA: TGCGCCAGCAGCCAGGGTGGACTAGCGGGAGTTCAAGGGCAGTTCTTC. Its translation: CASSQGGLAGVQGQFF.

According to its frequency, this clone is medium-sized. The chain couples TRBV6-6 to TRBJ1-4, with D unclear. Germline CDR1 MNHNY, CDR2 SVGAGI (reference sequence). The CDR3 sequence is 14 residues long. Trimming removed 2 bases at V and 7 bases at J, with 11 bases between. CDR3 nucleotides: TGTGCCAGCAGTTACCACGGGGAAGGTGAAAAACTGTTTTTT. Its translation: CASSYHGEGEKLFF.